A single sample gave rise to the 10 T cell receptor beta chains below, sequenced in a study of blood T cells in healthy people across ages. Sample-barcoded 5' priming and a J-beta primer mix drove a second PCR of about 6 to 12 cycles. From the 5' RACE reads, TCRdb called clonotypes with MiXCR, one entry per CDR3 protein. The profile shows over 1,200,000 distinct CDR3 sequences, approximately 63% of them singletons. The sequenced sample consisted of blood. These receptors all stem from a man aged 18 to 35 in good health.

The chain links TRBV6-5 to TRBJ2-1, with unresolved D. The length of the CDR3 is 15 residues. CDR1 is MNHEY and CDR2 is SVGAGI in the germline V gene. Trimming took 2 bases from V and 8 from J, leaving 16 bases between them. The CDR3 DNA sequence: TGTGCCAGCAGTTACCTGCTAGGTGGGATCGATGAGCAGTTCTTC. Protein: CASSYLLGGIDEQFF.

The chain recombines TRBV7-2 with TRBJ1-4; D might be TRBD1 (5 bases). Trimming took 3 bases from V and 7 from J, leaving 21 bases between them. Germline V gene data show CDR1 as SGHTA and CDR2 as FQGNSA. The CDR3 length is 17 residues. The CDR3 reads CASSFGTYLGISEKLFF. In nucleotides, the CDR3 is TGTGCCAGCAGCTTCGGGACTTATTTAGGAATAAGTGAAAAACTGTTTTTT.

This clonotype was seen only once. The rearrangement uses TRBV9 and TRBJ2-1; TRBD1 or TRBD2 may be the D gene (7 bases each). CDR3 length: 16 residues. Germline CDR1 is SGDLS and CDR2 is YYNGEE. Trimming cost V 3 bases and J 2 bases, with 15 bases left between them. The CDR3 DNA sequence: TGTGCCAGCAGCGCCTACTCAGGGGGGGCCTACAATGAGCAGTTCTTC. Its protein is CASSAYSGGAYNEQFF.

The chain is built from TRBV5-1 and TRBJ2-7, with TRBD1 matching 9 bases. After removal of 0 bases from V and 2 bases from J, the junction contained 12 bases not matched to a gene. CDR1 is SGHRS, CDR2 YFSETQ, per germline. The CDR3 covers 18 residues. The CDR3 loop is CASSLVSNMGQGTYEQYF. The CDR3, as DNA: TGCGCCAGCAGCTTGGTTTCTAATATGGGACAGGGTACCTACGAGCAGTACTTC.

The chain recombines TRBV2 with TRBJ1-4, with D maybe TRBD1 (5 bases). With 0 bases removed from V and 6 bases from J, the gap between germline ends came to 11 bases. Germline loops: CDR1 SNHLY, CDR2 FYNNEI. CDR3 length equals 15 residues. The CDR3 sequence is CASSEARPGYEKLFF. The CDR3 DNA reads TGTGCCAGCAGTGAAGCGCGGCCAGGGTATGAAAAACTGTTTTTT.

A single count supports this clonotype. CDR3 residues: CASSRRTPPYEQYF. DNA for the CDR3: TGTGCCAGCAGTCGACGGACTCCCCCCTACGAGCAGTACTTC. The rearrangement joins TRBV6-2 or TRBV6-3 to TRBJ2-5; D is perhaps TRBD2 (5 bases). Matching the DNA end better, TRBJ2-7 makes the J call doubtful. The CDR3 covers 14 residues. The germline CDR1 and CDR2 sequences are MNHEY and SVGEGT.

CDR3 in amino acids: CASSPKGVGGANVLTF. In DNA form, the CDR3 reads TGTGCCAGTAGCCCTAAGGGGGTAGGTGGGGCCAACGTCCTGACTTTC. J is TRBJ2-6 and V is TRBV19; perhaps TRBD1 as D (6 bases). The V gene lost 6 bases and the J gene lost 3 bases, with 15 bases spanning the gap. CDR1 and CDR2 from the germline V gene are LNHDA and SQIVND (reference sequence). This CDR3 comprises 16 residues. The entire variable domain, with the rest obtained from reference TRBV19 and TRBJ2-6, is as follows: DGGITQSPKYLFRKEGQNVTLSCEQNLNHDAMYWYRQDPGQGLRLIYYSQIVNDFQKGDIAEGYSVSREKKESFPLTVTSAQKNPTAFYLCASSPKGVGGANVLTFGAGSRLTVL.

This sequence joins TRBV6-1 and TRBJ1-1; 9 bases match TRBD1. The CDR3 covers 15 residues. V lost 8 bases, J lost 2 bases, and 9 bases stayed unmatched. Germline CDR1 is MNHNS and CDR2 is SASEGT. CDR3 DNA: TGTGCCAGCTTGGGGGACAGGGCTCCCAACACTGAAGCTTTCTTT. Protein sequence: CASLGDRAPNTEAFF.

This clonotype was observed once. The rearrangement uses TRBV7-9 and TRBJ2-3; 10 positions agree with TRBD1. After removal of 5 bases from V and 4 bases from J, the junction contained 6 bases not matched to a gene. There are 15 residues in the CDR3. Germline lookup yields CDR1 SEHNR and CDR2 FQNEAQ (reference sequence). CDR3 sequence (DNA): TGTGCCAGCAGCCTAAGACAGGGGGCCTCAGATACGCAGTATTTT. This encodes CASSLRQGASDTQYF. Full variable domain (remainder filled in from reference TRBV7-9 and TRBJ2-3): DTGVSQNPRHKITKRGQNVTFRCDPISEHNRLYWYRQTLGQGPEFLTYFQNEAQLEKSRLLSDRFSAERPKGSFSTLEIQRTEQGDSAMYLCASSLRQGASDTQYFGPGTRLTVL.

The V and J genes are TRBV29-1 and TRBJ2-1; D uncertain. Trimming removed 4 bases from V and 5 bases from J, with 18 bases in between. This CDR3 spans 15 amino acids. Germline lookup yields CDR1 SQVTM and CDR2 ANQGSEA. The DNA for the CDR3 is TGCAGCGTTGTCATAAGGTACTCTTTGGACAATGAGCAGTTCTTC. Its protein product is CSVVIRYSLDNEQFF.